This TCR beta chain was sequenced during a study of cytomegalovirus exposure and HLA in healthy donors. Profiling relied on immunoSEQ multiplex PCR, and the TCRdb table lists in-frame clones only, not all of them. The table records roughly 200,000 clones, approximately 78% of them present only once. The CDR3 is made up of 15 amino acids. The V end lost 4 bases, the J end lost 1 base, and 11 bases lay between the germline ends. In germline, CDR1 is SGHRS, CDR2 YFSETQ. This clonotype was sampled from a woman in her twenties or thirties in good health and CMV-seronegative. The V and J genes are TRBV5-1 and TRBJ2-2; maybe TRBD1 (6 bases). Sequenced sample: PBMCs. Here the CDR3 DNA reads TGCGCCAGCAGCCGGGACACCCAGAACACCGGGGAGCTGTTTTTT. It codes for CASSRDTQNTGELFF. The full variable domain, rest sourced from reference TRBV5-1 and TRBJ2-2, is KAGVTQTPRYLIKTRGQQVTLSCSPISGHRSVSWYQQTPGQGLQFLFEYFSETQRNKGNFPGRFSGRQFSNSRSEMNVSTLELGDSALYLCASSRDTQNTGELFFGEGSRLTVL.